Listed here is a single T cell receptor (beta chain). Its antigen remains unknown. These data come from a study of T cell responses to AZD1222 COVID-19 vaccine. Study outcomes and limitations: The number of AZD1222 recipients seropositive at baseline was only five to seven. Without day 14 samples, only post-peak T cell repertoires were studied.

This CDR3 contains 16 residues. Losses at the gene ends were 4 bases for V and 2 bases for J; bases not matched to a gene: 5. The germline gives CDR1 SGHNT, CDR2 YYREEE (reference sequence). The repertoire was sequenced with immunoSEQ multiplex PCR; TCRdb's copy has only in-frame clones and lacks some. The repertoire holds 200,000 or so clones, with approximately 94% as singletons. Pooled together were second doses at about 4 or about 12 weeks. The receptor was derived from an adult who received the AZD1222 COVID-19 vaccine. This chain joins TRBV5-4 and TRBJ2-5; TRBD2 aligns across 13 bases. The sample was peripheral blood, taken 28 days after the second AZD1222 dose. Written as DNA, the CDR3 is TGTGCCAGCAGCCCGGGACTAGCGGGGCAACAAGAGACCCAGTACTTC. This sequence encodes CASSPGLAGQQETQYF.